Listed below are T cell receptor beta chains from one sample, sequenced in a study of T cell responses to AZD1222 COVID-19 vaccine. Sequencing used immunoSEQ multiplex PCR; TCRdb keeps in-frame clones, though not all of them. The data contain roughly 140,000 clones, 80% to 95% of them seen just once; the ten biggest clones take up 2.5% to 3%. Sequencing used peripheral blood, obtained on day 0 of MenACWY control vaccination. The source of these receptors is an adult in good health. Both conserved end residues are part of each CDR3. The order of the fields is V gene, CDR3 protein.

TRBV3-1/TRBV3-2	CASSLSGGGHDEQFF
TRBV21-1	CASSSTRRTF
TRBV18	CASSPLLITGELFF
TRBV4-2	CASSQVLGGAPNEQFF
TRBV19	CASSIRETQYF
TRBV19	CASSIGLAGTYEQYF
TRBV5-1	CASSLGQINEKLFF
TRBV4-1	CASSQEGATGAITYEQYF
TRBV5-6	CASSPRTGYAYGYTF
TRBV11-1	CASTSGPLTIYEQYF
TRBV19	CASGQGETQHF
TRBV3-1/TRBV3-2	CASSLLTGDEQYF
TRBV7-3	CASSPRQEYSGANVLTF
TRBV7-8	CASSPSRGKRTDTQYF
TRBV20-1	CSASVGEKLFF
TRBV7-9	CASSPSSYEQYF
TRBV2	CASRLLQGRGGYTF
TRBV24-1	CATSGLARSSYNEQFF